A single sample is the source of the 5 T cell receptor beta chains below, sequenced in a study of cytomegalovirus exposure and HLA in healthy donors. 60 Vbeta and 13 Jbeta primers were used in PCR. Profiled with immunoSEQ multiplex PCR; TCRdb holds only in-frame clones, not every one. The table shows approximately 120,000 clones, with roughly 75% occurring only once. The sequenced sample consisted of PBMCs. The receptors originated from a female donor in good health and CMV-seronegative.

This chain uses TRBV19 with TRBJ2-7, with 13 bases that match TRBD2. The ends lost 6 bases at V and 4 bases at J; junction bases unmatched: 15. The V gene's germline CDR1 is LNHDA and CDR2 SQIVND (reference sequence). This CDR3 is 18 amino acids long. CDR3 amino acids: CASSHPGLAGNPSYEQYF. CDR3 nucleotide sequence: TGTGCCAGTAGCCATCCGGGACTAGCGGGAAATCCCTCGTACGAGCAGTACTTC. The variable domain in full, with the rest retrieved from reference TRBV19 and TRBJ2-7, is DGGITQSPKYLFRKEGQNVTLSCEQNLNHDAMYWYRQDPGQGLRLIYYSQIVNDFQKGDIAEGYSVSREKKESFPLTVTSAQKNPTAFYLCASSHPGLAGNPSYEQYFGPGTRLTVT.

The chain couples TRBV5-4 to TRBJ2-7; D uncertain. This CDR3 contains 14 residues. Trimming cost V 0 bases and J 2 bases, with 9 bases left between them. Germline CDR1 is SGHNT and CDR2 is YYREEE (reference sequence). CDR3 DNA: TGTGCCAGCAGCTTGGCAACCGACACCTACGAGCAGTACTTC. Amino acid sequence: CASSLATDTYEQYF.

This clone has more than one count but fewer than ten. V gene TRBV7-3 combines with J gene TRBJ2-3, with D unresolved. Trimming took off 4 bases at V and 1 base at J, with 9 bases between the two ends. Per the germline V gene, CDR1 is SGHTA and CDR2 is FQGTGA. The CDR3 sequence is 14 residues long. The CDR3 region is CASSSLQGTDTQYF. The CDR3 DNA sequence: TGTGCCAGCAGCTCCTTACAAGGCACAGATACGCAGTATTTT.

This clone came up a few times. The rearrangement joins TRBV5-8 to TRBJ1-1; 8 bases line up with TRBD1. Germline lookup yields CDR1 SGHTS and CDR2 YDEGEE. Trimming took 1 base from V and 5 from J; bases not matched to a gene: 4. This CDR3 has 14 amino acids. This CDR3 reads CASSLTGGVTEAFF. In nucleotides, the CDR3 is TGTGCCAGCAGCTTGACAGGGGGAGTGACTGAAGCTTTCTTT.

The chain couples TRBV9 to TRBJ2-2, with D perhaps matching TRBD1 (6 bases). Per germline, CDR1 SGDLS and CDR2 YYNGEE. The CDR3 spans 14 residues. V lost 2 bases, J lost 3 bases, and 8 bases lay in between. Written as DNA, the CDR3 is TGTGCCAGCAGCGTCCAGGGGTACACCGGGGAGCTGTTTTTT. Protein sequence: CASSVQGYTGELFF.